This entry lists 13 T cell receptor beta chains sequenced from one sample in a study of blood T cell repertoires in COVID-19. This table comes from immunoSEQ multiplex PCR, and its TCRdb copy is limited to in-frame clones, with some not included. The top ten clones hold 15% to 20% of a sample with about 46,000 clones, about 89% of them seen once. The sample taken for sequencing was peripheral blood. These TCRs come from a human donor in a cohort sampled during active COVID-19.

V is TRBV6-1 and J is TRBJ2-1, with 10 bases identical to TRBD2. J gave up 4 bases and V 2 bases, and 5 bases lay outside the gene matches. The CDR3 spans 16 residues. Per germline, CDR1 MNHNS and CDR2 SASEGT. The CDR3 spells CASSEWSGGGYNEQFF. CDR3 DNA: TGTGCCAGCAGTGAATGGAGCGGGGGGGGGTACAATGAGCAGTTCTTC.

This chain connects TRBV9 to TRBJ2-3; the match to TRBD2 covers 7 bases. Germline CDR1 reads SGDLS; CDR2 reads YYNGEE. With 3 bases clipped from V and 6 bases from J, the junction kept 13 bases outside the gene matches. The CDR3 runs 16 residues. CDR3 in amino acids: CASSGGTSAPLDTQYF. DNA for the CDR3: TGTGCCAGCAGCGGCGGAACTAGCGCCCCTCTGGATACGCAGTATTTT.

The CDR3 DNA sequence: TGTGCCAGCAGTGAGGGACTAGCGGGCCCCTACGAGCAGTACTTC. This translates into CASSEGLAGPYEQYF. V and J are TRBV27 and TRBJ2-7, with 12 bases lining up with TRBD2. Germline trimming cut 5 bases from V and 2 bases from J; bases unmatched to any gene: 4. Per germline, CDR1 MNHEY and CDR2 SMNVEV (reference sequence). The CDR3 runs to 15 residues.

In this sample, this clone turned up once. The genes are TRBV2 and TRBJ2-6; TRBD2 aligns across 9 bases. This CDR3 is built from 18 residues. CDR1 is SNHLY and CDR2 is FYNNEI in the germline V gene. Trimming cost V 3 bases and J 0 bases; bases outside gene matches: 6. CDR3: CASSDLSGGRSGANVLTF. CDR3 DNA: TGTGCCAGCAGTGACCTTAGCGGGGGTCGCTCTGGGGCCAACGTCCTGACTTTC.

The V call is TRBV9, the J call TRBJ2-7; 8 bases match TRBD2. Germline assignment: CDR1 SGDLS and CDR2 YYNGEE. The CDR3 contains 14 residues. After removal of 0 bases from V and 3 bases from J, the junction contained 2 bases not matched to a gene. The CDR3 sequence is CASSVATSGYEQYF. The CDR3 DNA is TGTGCCAGCAGCGTAGCTACTAGCGGCTACGAGCAGTACTTC.

CDR3 coding DNA: TGTGCCATCAAATTCGGACAGGGGATTGCCTACGAGCAGTACTTC. Its translation: CAIKFGQGIAYEQYF. The chain uses TRBV10-3 and TRBJ2-7, with 9 positions matching TRBD1. In germline, CDR1 is ENHRY, CDR2 SYGVKD. CDR3 length: 15 amino acids. Trimming at V came to 7 bases and at J to 2 bases, leaving 9 bases not matched to a gene.

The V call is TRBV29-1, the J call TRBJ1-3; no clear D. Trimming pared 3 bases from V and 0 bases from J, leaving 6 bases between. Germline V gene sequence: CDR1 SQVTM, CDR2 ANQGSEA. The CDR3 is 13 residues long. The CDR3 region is CSVESHSGNTIYF. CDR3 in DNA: TGCAGCGTTGAGAGTCACTCTGGAAACACCATATATTTT.

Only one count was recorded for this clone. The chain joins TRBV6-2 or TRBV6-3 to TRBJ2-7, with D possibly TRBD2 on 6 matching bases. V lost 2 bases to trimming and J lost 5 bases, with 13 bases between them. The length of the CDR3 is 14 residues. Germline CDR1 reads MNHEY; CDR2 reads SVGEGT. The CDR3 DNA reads TGTGCCAGCAGTTACGAGGGCCGGGGGAACGAGCAGTACTTC. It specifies CASSYEGRGNEQYF.

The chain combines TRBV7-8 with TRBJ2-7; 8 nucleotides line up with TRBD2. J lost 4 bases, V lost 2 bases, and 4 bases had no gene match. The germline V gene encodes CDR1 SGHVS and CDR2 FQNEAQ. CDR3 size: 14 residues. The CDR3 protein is CASSLRGGGYEQYF. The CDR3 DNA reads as TGTGCCAGCAGCTTACGGGGGGGCGGGTACGAGCAGTACTTC. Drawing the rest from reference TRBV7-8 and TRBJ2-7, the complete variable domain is GAGVSQSPRYKVAKRGQDVALRCDPISGHVSLFWYQQALGQGPEFLTYFQNEAQLDKSGLPSDRFFAERPEGSVSTLKIQRTQQEDSAVYLCASSLRGGGYEQYFGPGTRLTVT.

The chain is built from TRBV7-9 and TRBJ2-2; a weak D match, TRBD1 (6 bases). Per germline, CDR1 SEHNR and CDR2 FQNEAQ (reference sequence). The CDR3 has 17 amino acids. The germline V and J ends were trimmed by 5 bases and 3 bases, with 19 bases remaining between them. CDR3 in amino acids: CASSGPFGTPYTGELFF. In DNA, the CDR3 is TGTGCCAGCAGCGGACCATTCGGGACACCTTACACCGGGGAGCTGTTTTTT.

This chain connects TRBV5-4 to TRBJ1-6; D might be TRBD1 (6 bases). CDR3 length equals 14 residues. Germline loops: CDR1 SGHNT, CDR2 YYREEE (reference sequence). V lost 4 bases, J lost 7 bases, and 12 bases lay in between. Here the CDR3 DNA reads TGTGCCAGCAGCGCGGATACAGGGAATTCACCCCTCCACTTT. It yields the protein CASSADTGNSPLHF. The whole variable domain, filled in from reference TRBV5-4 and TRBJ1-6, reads ETGVTQSPTHLIKTRGQQVTLRCSSQSGHNTVSWYQQALGQGPQFIFQYYREEENGRGNFPPRFSGLQFPNYSSELNVNALELDDSALYLCASSADTGNSPLHFGNGTRLTVT.

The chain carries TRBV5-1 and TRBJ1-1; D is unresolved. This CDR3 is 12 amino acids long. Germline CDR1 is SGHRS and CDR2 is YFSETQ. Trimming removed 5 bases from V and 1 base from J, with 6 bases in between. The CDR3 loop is CASREGNTEAFF. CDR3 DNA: TGCGCCAGCAGGGAGGGGAACACTGAAGCTTTCTTT.

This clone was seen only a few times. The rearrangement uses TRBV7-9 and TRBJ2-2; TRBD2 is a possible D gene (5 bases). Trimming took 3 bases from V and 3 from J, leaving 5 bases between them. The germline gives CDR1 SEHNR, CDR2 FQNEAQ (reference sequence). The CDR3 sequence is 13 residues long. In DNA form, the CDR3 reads TGTGCCAGCAGCTTGCGGGACACCGGGGAGCTGTTTTTT. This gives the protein CASSLRDTGELFF. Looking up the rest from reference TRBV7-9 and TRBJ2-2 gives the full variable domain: DTGVSQNPRHKITKRGQNVTFRCDPISEHNRLYWYRQTLGQGPEFLTYFQNEAQLEKSRLLSDRFSAERPKGSFSTLEIQRTEQGDSAMYLCASSLRDTGELFFGEGSRLTVL.